This T cell receptor beta chain was obtained from a study of T cell changes during pregnancy in multiple sclerosis. Libraries were prepared by immunoSEQ multiplex PCR; TCRdb keeps only in-frame clonotypes and omits some of them. The sample has 45,000 to 60,000 clones, approximately 93% seen once. V was cut by 3 bases and J by 2 bases, with 14 bases left in between. The CDR3 sequence is 14 residues long. The germline V gene has CDR1 GTSNPN and CDR2 SVGIG (reference sequence). This rearrangement joins TRBV30 to TRBJ2-7, with TRBD2 as a possible D gene (5 bases). Sample: peripheral blood, taken in the second trimester of pregnancy. This TCR came from a female donor with multiple sclerosis, enrolled in a pregnancy study. The CDR3 nucleotides read TGTGCCTGGAGGGGGAGTGAAAACCCCTACGAGCAGTACTTC. Its protein product is CAWRGSENPYEQYF.